Presented here are 18 T cell receptor beta chains from one specimen sequenced in a study of OX40 agonist ivuxolimab in advanced cancers. The method was immunoSEQ multiplex PCR; TCRdb's version includes in-frame clones alone and lacks a portion of them. The sample lists roughly 41,000 clones; around 87% were seen once. The sample here was CD4+ or CD8+ T cells sorted from blood, taken in a trial of the OX40 agonist ivuxolimab. The receptor set was obtained from an adult with an advanced solid tumor such as melanoma, head and neck, liver or kidney cancer.

V usage is TRBV25-1 and J usage is TRBJ1-5; 7 bases agree with TRBD1. The V gene end was trimmed by 3 bases and the J gene end by 3 bases; junction bases not matched to a gene: 5. Germline CDR1 is MGHDK and CDR2 is SYGVNS. The CDR3 is 15 amino acids. The DNA for the CDR3 is TGTGCCAGCAGTGATTCGGGACAGAACAATCAGCCCCAGCATTTT. This gives the protein CASSDSGQNNQPQHF.

Details on this clone: One junction end does not reproduce the germline sequence, and a read error may be involved. V gene TRBV13 combines with J gene TRBJ1-3; possibly TRBD1 for D (5 bases). The CDR3 runs 15 residues. Per germline, CDR1 PRHDT and CDR2 FYEKMQ (reference sequence). CDR3 in DNA: TGTGCCAGCAGCCTCTCTGGGACCTCTCGAAACACCATATATTTT. Protein: CASSLSGTSRNTIYF.

This chain links TRBV4-1 with TRBJ2-5; 7 bases line up with TRBD1. This CDR3 spans 14 amino acids. CDR1 is MGHRA, CDR2 YSYEKL, per germline. J lost 6 bases, V lost 0 bases, and 4 bases had no gene match. Here the CDR3 reads CASSQDRQGKTQYF. The CDR3 DNA reads TGCGCCAGCAGCCAAGATCGACAGGGAAAGACCCAGTACTTC.

This chain joins TRBV4-1 and TRBJ1-1, with D unresolved. The CDR3 is 13 residues long. Deletions cut 3 bases from V and 4 bases from J, with 9 bases between. Germline lookup yields CDR1 MGHRA and CDR2 YSYEKL. For the CDR3, the DNA is TGCGCCAGCAGCCAGTTAAGTGGCACTGAAGCTTTCTTT. Protein: CASSQLSGTEAFF.

The chain links TRBV7-2 to TRBJ2-5; 12 nucleotides line up with TRBD2. Per the germline V gene, CDR1 is SGHTA and CDR2 is FQGNSA. J lost 5 bases, V lost 5 bases, and 6 bases had no gene match. The CDR3 sequence is 15 residues long. Here the CDR3 reads CASSASGGAFETQYF. CDR3 coding DNA: TGTGCCAGCAGCGCTAGCGGGGGGGCCTTTGAGACCCAGTACTTC. Full variable domain (rest looked up from reference TRBV7-2 and TRBJ2-5): GAGVSQSPSNKVTEKGKDVELRCDPISGHTALYWYRQSLGQGLEFLIYFQGNSAPDKSGLPSDRFSAERTGGSVSTLTIQRTQQEDSAVYLCASSASGGAFETQYFGPGTRLLVL.

The CDR3 sequence is CAITPTGEFDGYTF. In DNA, the CDR3 is TGTGCCATCACCCCGACAGGAGAGTTTGATGGCTACACCTTC. The V gene is TRBV10-3, the J gene TRBJ1-2; the D gene is possibly TRBD1 (6 bases). The CDR3 contains 14 residues. The V and J ends lost 7 bases and 6 bases respectively, with 18 bases between them. Per the germline V gene, CDR1 is ENHRY and CDR2 is SYGVKD.

The rearrangement joins TRBV25-1 to TRBJ2-6, with TRBD1 as a possible D gene (6 bases). This CDR3 is built from 17 residues. V was clipped by 3 bases and J by 2 bases, with 14 bases between them. Germline assignment: CDR1 MGHDK and CDR2 SYGVNS. The DNA for the CDR3 is TGTGCCAGCAGTGATTTAAATGGGGGCGCTGGGGCCAACGTCCTGACTTTC. Translated, it gives CASSDLNGGAGANVLTF.

This clone appeared once. The rearrangement links TRBV6-5 to TRBJ1-1; 7 bases fit TRBD1. V was clipped by 2 bases and J by 1 base; unmatched bases: 4. The CDR3 runs 15 residues. Per the germline V gene, CDR1 is MNHEY and CDR2 is SVGAGI. CDR3 sequence: CASSYRGQKNTEAFF. The CDR3 bases are TGTGCCAGCAGTTACCGGGGACAGAAGAACACTGAAGCTTTCTTT.

This chain uses TRBV27 with TRBJ1-2, with a weak D call TRBD1 (5 bases). Germline V gene data show CDR1 as MNHEY and CDR2 as SMNVEV (reference sequence). Trimming removed 0 bases from V and 7 bases from J, with 9 bases in between. The CDR3 totals 13 residues. The CDR3 loop is CASSLSGRSGYTF. CDR3 nucleotides: TGTGCCAGCAGTTTATCGGGACGGTCTGGCTACACCTTC.

This clone appeared a single time. The V and J genes are TRBV19 and TRBJ1-2, with D unclear. Germline V gene sequence: CDR1 LNHDA, CDR2 SQIVND (reference sequence). The CDR3 has 20 amino acids. Trimming took off 4 bases at V and 5 bases at J, with 32 bases between the two ends. DNA for the CDR3: TGTGCCAGTAGTAGGGGATCTTGGGCAGATCGCCTTTTTCCCCGTTATGGCTACACCTTC. It translates to CASSRGSWADRLFPRYGYTF.

The chain employs TRBV19 and TRBJ1-6; 10 nucleotides match TRBD1. Germline V gene sequence: CDR1 LNHDA, CDR2 SQIVND (reference sequence). V lost 7 bases, J lost 4 bases, and 13 bases stayed unmatched. The CDR3 has 18 amino acids. The CDR3 region is CASTTLRDRGFYNSPLHF. The CDR3 region has the DNA TGTGCCAGTACCACCCTCCGGGACAGGGGCTTTTATAATTCACCCCTCCACTTT.

This clone occurred once. The chain links TRBV4-1 to TRBJ1-3; D uncertain. V dropped 6 bases and J dropped 0 bases, with 12 bases sitting between them. Looked up from germline, CDR1 is MGHRA and CDR2 is YSYEKL. This CDR3 comprises 15 residues. The CDR3 nucleotides are TGCGCCAGCAGTGCGAGGCGAGGCTCTGGAAACACCATATATTTT. It translates to CASSARRGSGNTIYF.

The chain uses TRBV27 and TRBJ2-7, with 10 bases lining up with TRBD1. V trimming: 8 bases; J trimming: 4 bases; junction bases outside the gene matches: 2. This CDR3 has 12 amino acids. CDR1 is MNHEY and CDR2 is SMNVEV in the germline V gene (reference sequence). This CDR3 reads CASAGQGYEQYF. CDR3 nucleotides: TGTGCCAGCGCGGGACAGGGGTACGAGCAGTACTTC.

This sequence joins TRBV19 and TRBJ1-2; 10 bases are shared with TRBD1. CDR1 is LNHDA, CDR2 SQIVND, per germline (reference sequence). Trimming removed 6 bases from V and 4 bases from J; junction bases left unmatched: 5. The CDR3 runs to 14 residues. The CDR3 loop is CASSKRDRGYGYTF. The CDR3 coding sequence is TGTGCCAGTAGCAAGAGGGACAGGGGCTATGGCTACACCTTC.

The chain is built from TRBV5-1 and TRBJ2-6, with TRBD1 as a possible D gene (5 bases). This CDR3 has 15 residues. V lost 4 bases, J lost 2 bases, and 10 bases lay in between. Germline CDR1 is SGHRS and CDR2 is YFSETQ. CDR3 DNA sequence: TGCGCCAGCAGCGCGACAGTTACTGGGGCCAACGTCCTGACTTTC. Translation gives CASSATVTGANVLTF.

This sequence joins TRBV4-2 and TRBJ1-2; TRBD1 matches at 11 bases. CDR1 is LGHNA, CDR2 YNFKEQ, per germline. The junction had 6 bases not matched to a gene; V was cut back by 4 bases and J by 8 bases. The CDR3 is made up of 14 amino acids. The CDR3 reads CASSRKGQGGGYTF. In DNA, the CDR3 is TGTGCCAGCAGCCGAAAGGGACAGGGGGGCGGCTACACCTTC.

The rearrangement links TRBV18 to TRBJ1-1; 8 bases map to TRBD1. CDR3 length: 16 amino acids. From germline, CDR1 is KGHSH and CDR2 LQKENI. The V and J ends lost 7 bases and 4 bases, in that order; junction bases with no gene match: 14. The CDR3: CASFAGQAYIGTEAFF. DNA for the CDR3: TGTGCCAGCTTCGCGGGACAGGCGTACATCGGCACTGAAGCTTTCTTT. Combining the CDR3 with reference TRBV18 and TRBJ1-1 gives the whole variable domain NAGVMQNPRHLVRRRGQEARLRCSPMKGHSHVYWYRQLPEEGLKFMVYLQKENIIDESGMPKERFSAEFPKEGPSILRIQQVVRGDSAAYFCASFAGQAYIGTEAFFGQGTRLTVV.

This rearrangement joins TRBV4-2 to TRBJ2-7, with a weak D call TRBD2 (5 bases). This CDR3 spans 19 amino acids. Germline lookup yields CDR1 LGHNA and CDR2 YNFKEQ. V was pared by 1 base and J by 2 bases, with 24 bases between. In DNA form, the CDR3 reads TGTGCCAGCAGCCAAGCAGAGTTATCGGGGTATCCGAGGCCCTACGAGCAGTACTTC. It yields the protein CASSQAELSGYPRPYEQYF.